The sample holds a few counts of the clone carrying this T cell receptor (beta chain). This sample was included in a study of T-cell reconstitution after alpha-beta-depleted transplantation in children. With 0 bases removed from V and 3 bases from J, the gap between germline ends came to 9 bases. The CDR3 runs to 14 residues. Germline V gives CDR1 GTSNPN, CDR2 SVGIG (reference sequence). Using unique molecular identifiers, the investigators prepared the TCRbeta library. TCRdb itself ran the PCR reads through MiXCR, one entry per CDR3 protein. Here the sample spans about 460,000 distinct CDR3 sequences, 9.5% to 15% being singletons.

The chain couples TRBV30 to TRBJ1-5; no clear D. The input for sequencing was PBMCs from the stem cell graft donor, taken from the stem cell graft. This TCR derives from a human donor who donated a stem cell graft to a child with combined immunodeficiency. CDR3 loop: CAWSVIAVNQPQHF. The CDR3 DNA reads TGTGCCTGGAGTGTAATAGCAGTCAATCAGCCCCAGCATTTT.